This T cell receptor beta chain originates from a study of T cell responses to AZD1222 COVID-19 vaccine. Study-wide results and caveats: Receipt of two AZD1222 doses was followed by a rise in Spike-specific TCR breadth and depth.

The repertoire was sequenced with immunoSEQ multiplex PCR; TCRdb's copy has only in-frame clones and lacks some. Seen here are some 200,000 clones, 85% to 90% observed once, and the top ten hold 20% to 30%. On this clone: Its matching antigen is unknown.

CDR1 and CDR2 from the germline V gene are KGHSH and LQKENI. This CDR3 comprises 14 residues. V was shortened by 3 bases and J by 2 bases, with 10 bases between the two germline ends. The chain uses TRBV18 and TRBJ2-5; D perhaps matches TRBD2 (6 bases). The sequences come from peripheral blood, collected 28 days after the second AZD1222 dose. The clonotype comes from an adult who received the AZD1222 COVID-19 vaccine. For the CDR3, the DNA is TGTGCCAGCTCACCTGCGGGGACTCAAGAGACCCAGTACTTC. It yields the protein CASSPAGTQETQYF.